This T cell receptor (beta chain) came from a study of cytomegalovirus exposure and HLA in healthy donors (dated by TCRdb to 2017 to 2019). At the level of the whole study: According to an earlier analysis of 587 of the donors, about 170 million T cells yielded 90 million to 140 million unique TCR beta sequences and 276 Gb of sequence data. The study used immunosequencing to profile the T cell repertoires of 600 to 850 subjects and linked those repertoires to cytomegalovirus serostatus. Rather than drawing on any new phenotypic data, the later analysis identified candidate immune exposures from TCR beta sequences and the way those sequences occurred across donors. Donor age, sex, ethnicity and CMV serostatus were compiled alongside the repertoire data. A later analysis re-analyzed previously published TCR beta repertoires from hundreds of donors and added high-resolution HLA genotyping to study TCR occurrence patterns. The number of typed donors differed by locus: roughly 629-640 for A, B, C, DRB1 and DQB1; approximately 520 for DQA1; roughly 600 for DPA1; and around 470 for DPB1. The study combined high-throughput TCR immunosequencing, statistical association of individual TCRs with disease status, and machine learning to predict cytomegalovirus infection status. A later genetic analysis took genome-wide SNP genotypes for about three fifths of the 666 donors and used that subset as a discovery cohort. Every discovery cohort repertoire had been produced on one sequencing platform. Of the approximately 370 genotyped donors, 65% to 90% were placed in the genetic ancestry cluster associated with self-reported Caucasian donors. Several DR-DQ haplotypes were treated as single units for association and clustering because of strong linkage in the cohort. Across approximately 400 genotyped donors of the cohort, an average of approximately 240,000 unique TCR beta nucleotide sequences per donor were sequenced, and around 20% of those sequences were non-productive. To decide whether each TCR beta V gene segment behaved as functional or pseudogenic, an earlier analysis of fewer than 750 of the donors relied on high-throughput TCR beta sequencing. In addition to the first cohort of around 670 subjects, a separate validation cohort of around 110 different subjects was used. Class I and class II HLA loci were covered by the typing at four-digit resolution. An early release that covered fewer than 750 HLA-typed donors contained approximately 290 gigabases of sequencing data and some 87 million unique TCR sequences. The study was designed to test whether signatures of past pathogen exposure could be identified by cataloging public T cell receptors. Findings and caveats that apply to the study as a whole: According to a later genetic analysis, donors in an Asian-associated ancestry cluster had fewer N-insertions in productive TCRs than the approximately 610-donor mean. A later genetic analysis associated a missense DCLRE1C variant with V-gene and J-gene trimming of TCR beta chains, and an independent cohort replicated the association. In an earlier analysis of some 500 of the donors, most TCR beta V segments appeared in productive rearrangements about 87% or about 30% of the time, broadly matching IMGT annotations. Some IMGT-functional V segments, including TRBV6-2 and TRBV6-3, could not be distinguished by the 87-base-pair reads and were therefore excluded. At a false discovery rate of 0.05, a later analysis linked 16,000 or so TCR beta sequences to specific HLA alleles. In the study, approximately 160 TCR beta chains were listed as associated with cytomegalovirus. It was suggested by the authors that the approach could potentially be generalized to other disease states and immunological phenotypes. In a later analysis, TCR association rates were found to vary across HLA loci, with the most associated TCRs seen for DRB1 alleles and the fewest for HLA-C alleles. Most TCR sequences were seen in very few donors, while some public TCRs were found in many individuals. HLA typing was unavailable for some donors at each locus, so association tests used only the typed subset. Assigning TCR associations to individual alleles was difficult when HLA alleles, especially DR and DQ, strongly co-occurred. In a later analysis, several top co-occurrence clusters were reported to appear linked to parvovirus B19, influenza, CMV and Epstein-Barr virus. A cluster of highly shared sequence variants was judged likely to represent a technical artifact of the sequencing pipeline. In a later analysis, HLA-associated TCR beta chains showed more clonal expansion and lower generation probabilities than non-associated chains that were equally common. In vitro tests confirmed that a few of the cytomegalovirus-associated TCR beta chains recognize cytomegalovirus antigens. A later analysis found that most CMV-associated TCR beta chains appeared HLA-restricted, with HLA associations seemingly driven largely by CMV exposure. Correlated functional status among segregating V segments might be attributable to linkage disequilibrium, but an unknown experimental factor could not be ruled out. In this cohort, only TCR beta chains were sequenced, and detectable features were limited by the absence of alpha or paired-chain data. The earlier analysis of approximately 590 of the donors excluded some 15 rarely observed V segments, including chromosome 9 orphons, because counts were too low. A further reported finding was that TCR beta sequences accurately predicted the HLA-A and HLA-B alleles for most subjects in the first cohort. The presence/absence analyses assumed that sequencing depth was roughly uniform across donors, and that assumption may not be true. The only immune exposure information available for the cohort was CMV serostatus. The classifier was reported to diagnose cytomegalovirus status with high specificity and sensitivity in both the original cohort and the validation cohort.

CDR1 and CDR2, looked up from the germline V gene, are SGHDT and YYEEEE. Counted from cysteine to phenylalanine, this CDR3 has 15 amino acids. Only the CDR3 portion is preserved as DNA: 45 bases, with reading frame beginning at the first base. V is shortened by 4 bases, J by 5 bases, and the region joining them spans 18 bases. About this clone itself: Its antigen remains undetermined. No much larger clone is present one base from it, and per-base qualities are unavailable.

The cohort consisted of 670 or so healthy bone marrow donors. All cohort members were sampled while nominally healthy, although unrecorded immune exposures were likely present. The donor was CMV seronegative and belonged to the group of 352 seronegative cohort members. A peripheral blood sample was collected from each donor, and TCR beta sequencing was performed on peripheral blood mononuclear cells. Genomic DNA was extracted from the blood cell samples with the Qiagen DNeasy Blood Extraction Kit. Library creation used the immunoSEQ multiplex PCR assay. For the multiplex PCR, a mixture combining 60 forward primers for TCR Vbeta segments and 13 reverse primers for TCR Jbeta segments was used. The CDR3 region of rearranged TCR beta genes was amplified from genomic DNA with a multiplex PCR assay. Amplified TCR beta libraries were sequenced as 87-base-pair reads on the Illumina HiSeq System. The original methods were these. In a later analysis, some 80 million unique TCR beta chains were counted across the 666 repertoires, and roughly 11 million of these chains were shared by at least two donors. A nearest-neighbor algorithm error-corrected the raw reads and collapsed the reads into unique sequences, merging closely related sequences to remove PCR and sequencing errors. To assign V, D and J gene segments, CDR3 sequences were aligned to IMGT reference sequences. For a sequence to be retained, a match of at least six nucleotides to both a V gene segment and a J gene segment was required. A rearrangement was called productive if the CDR3 had no stop codons and remained in frame with V and J, and every other rearrangement was called non-productive. CDR3 was defined according to IMGT convention as the region running from the second conserved V-encoded cysteine to the conserved J-encoded phenylalanine. Sequences without an unambiguous match to a single V gene segment were excluded from the earlier analysis of several hundred of the donors. An earlier analysis of 587 of the donors called V segments functional above 56.7% productive rearrangements and segregating when the between-donor standard deviation exceeded 5%. To diagnose cytomegalovirus status from the catalog of TCR beta chain sequences, a statistical classification framework was built. A later analysis assigned V and J genes by comparing TCR nucleotide sequences with IMGT/GENE-DB human TR gene sequences. Using the TCRdist pipeline, a later analysis assigned CDR3 sequences along with most-parsimonious VDJ recombination scenarios. In a later analysis, each TCR beta chain was defined by its CDR3 amino acid sequence together with its V-gene family, and reads without a unique V-gene family were excluded. In a later analysis, fewer than 600 highly shared, low-generation-probability nucleotide sequences were removed to address suspected cross-contamination and a sequencing artifact. In a later analysis, a clonal expansion index was calculated for each public chain from normalized within-repertoire ranks of inferred template counts. A later analysis computed generation probabilities with a VDJ recombination model fitted to out-of-frame rearrangements, and checked the results against IGoR. In a later analysis, hypergeometric tests were used to score TCR-TCR, TCR-HLA and TCR-CMV co-occurrence, with a repertoire-size bias correction applied to TCR pairs. In a later analysis, false discovery rates were estimated by permuting HLA or CMV assignments 20 times. In a later analysis, co-occurring TCRs were grouped using DBSCAN, with TCRdist sequence similarity added in when clustering inside HLA-allele-positive subsets. For co-occurrence clustering, repertoires with fewer than 30,000 or more than 120,000 public chains were excluded, along with five repertoires with anomalous nucleotide sharing. TCRdb obtained this table from immuneACCESS and retained in-frame rearrangements with V and J assigned. These tables miss some clones; where compared with another copy, unresolved V genes account for less than half of the shortfall, and the remainder is unexplained. D and trimming were read from the DNA, whereas the V and J calls and clone size are those reported in that table. The sample has under 130,000 clones on record, approximately 83% of them singletons. Roughly 6.1% of the sample is held by the ten biggest clonotypes.

Sequences were obtained from PBMCs. The receptor's source is a man aged 18 to 29 in good health and CMV-seronegative. Rearrangement joined TRBV5-6 to TRBJ1-2, and the D gene may be TRBD1, 5 bases matching. The bases read TGTGCCAGCAGCCGGATTGGCACGGAGGGGTATGGCTACACCTTC. Its translation reads: CASSRIGTEGYGYTF. The reference TRBV5-6 and TRBJ1-2 proteins fill in what lies around the CDR3, so the full variable domain reads DAGVTQSPTHLIKTRGQQVTLRCSPKSGHDTVSWYQQALGQGPQFIFQYYEEEERQRGNFPDRFSGHQFPNYSSELNVNALLLGDSALYLCASSRIGTEGYGYTFGSGTRLTVV.